This T cell receptor beta chain was observed in a study of cytomegalovirus exposure and HLA in healthy donors. General study points: Later, TCR association rates were found to vary by HLA locus, highest for DRB1 and lowest for HLA-C.

Germline loops: CDR1 LGHNA, CDR2 YSLEER. Losses at the gene ends were 1 base for V and 0 bases for J; bases not matched to a gene: 6. The CDR3 is made up of 17 amino acids. Turning to this clone: As yet, its antigen is unknown.

With 60 Vbeta and 13 Jbeta primers, the PCR was carried out. Repertoires were generated with immunoSEQ multiplex PCR, while TCRdb's copy carries only in-frame clones and drops some. The sample lists about 160,000 clones, more than 80% occurring once. The V gene is TRBV4-3, the J gene TRBJ2-1; 7 bases agree with TRBD2. The sequenced material came from PBMCs. The source is a woman aged 25 to 39 in good health and CMV-seropositive. The chain's CDR3 is CASSQVPSGDSYNEQFF. The CDR3 DNA is TGCGCCAGCAGCCAAGTCCCAAGCGGGGACTCCTACAATGAGCAGTTCTTC.